This T cell receptor (beta chain) came from a study of shared clonotypes between healthy human individuals (dated by TCRdb to 2018 to 2020). Notes on the research overall: Two women and a few men aged 18 to 49 years were included in the cohort. For each donor, three plates each were used for CD4 naive and CD4 memory, two plates were used for CD8 naive, and one plate was used for CD8 memory. Leukapheresis yielded between about 0.85 and 10 billion PBMCs per donor. To estimate repertoire size and how much clonotypes are shared between individuals, the study performed deep sequencing of blood TCR repertoires from a few healthy adults. To increase sequencing depth and limit assay-specific biases, different laboratories used diverse techniques to prepare libraries and sequence TCR repertoires. Study-wide findings and limitations: Pairwise subsampling indicated that sequencing depth was expected to affect the degree of clonotype sharing among donors. Sampling was limited to blood, and TCR repertoires in tissue likely differ from TCR repertoires in blood. Because the study included only a small number of donors, the genetic and exposure-history diversity represented was limited. About 5% of naive CD4, 3.5% of naive CD8, 2.3% of memory CD4, and 0.4% of memory CD8 clonotypes were shared across several donors. Incomplete sequencing was indicated by rarefaction of sorted-subset datasets, despite the large sequencing depth. Naive subsets generally had larger estimated clonotype richness than memory subsets did. Compared with non-shared clonotypes, the clonotypes found in all four sorted-subset donors had higher generation probabilities.

Using the deep immunoSEQ assay, TCR CDR3 regions were amplified from genomic DNA by multiplex PCR. For each cell subset, the extracted genomic DNA was distributed evenly across all wells of several immunoSEQ 96-well plates, and each plate served as one replicate. For sorted subsets, each replicate PCR was loaded with roughly 190 ng genomic DNA, equivalent to 25,000 to 30,000 T cell genomes. Purified libraries were measured with a Qubit 3.0 fluorometer, size-checked on a Bioanalyzer 2100, and measured again with the KAPA Library Quantification kit. Every immunoSEQ 96-well plate was sequenced on a separate single-read 150-cycle Illumina NextSeq 550 flow cell. As for the original processing: Because the immunoSEQ output included only junctional sequences and no quality scores, the filtering could not be the same as the filtering used for full-length reads. Sequences were annotated with PyIR, a Python wrapper for IgBLAST v1.9, using IMGT germline references to assign V/J genes and CDR3. Reads were removed for weak V/J assignments (E-value above 1e-6), missing CDR3, stop codons, out-of-frame junctions, or ambiguous translated residues. A V3J clonotype was defined by an identical inferred V gene, J gene, and CDR3 amino acid sequence. To compute the percentage overlap between repertoires, the number of shared unique clonotypes was divided by the size of the smaller repertoire. Richness of each repertoire was evaluated using RTK rarefaction, the Chao1 estimator, and Recon v2.1 estimates of unobserved clonotypes. Generation probabilities were computed with OLGA for all TCRbeta clonotypes obtained by the gDNA method from several donors. TCRdb's version of the immuneACCESS table is confined to in-frame rearrangements and falls short of the full clone set. An unresolved V gene accounts for under half of the shortfall where checked; the remainder is of unknown origin. D and trimming were read from the DNA, whereas the V and J calls and clone size are those reported in that table. Here the sample has around 2.1 million clones; approximately 94% occur a single time. The leading ten clones occupy roughly 1.7% of the sample.

A word on this clone: Its cognate antigen has yet to be identified. No much larger clone is present one base from it, and per-base qualities are unavailable.

CD8 naive samples were CD45RO-negative cells positively selected for CCR7, giving a CD45RA+CCR7+ population that excluded TemRA cells. The donors were healthy, HIV-negative adults who had no recently reported acute infections or vaccinations. Every donor was a Caucasian adult residing in Nashville, Tennessee, USA. After blood collection by leukapheresis, PBMCs were isolated using Ficoll-Histopaque density gradient centrifugation and then cryopreserved in the vapor phase of liquid nitrogen. Purity and quantity of every magnetically sorted T cell population were checked by analytical flow cytometry. Each sorted fraction had its genomic DNA isolated and then quantified by UV absorbance on a Nanodrop 2000c. V is clipped by 2 bases and J by 2 bases, and the sequence between their germline boundaries is 14 bases long. The germline V gene sets CDR1 to SGHRS and CDR2 to YFSETQ. From its cysteine to its phenylalanine, the CDR3 spans 15 amino acids. Of the read, only the CDR3 DNA is kept; its 45 bases are in frame from base 1.

The sample was naive CD8+ T cells from PBMCs. What this sample's cell subset or site label stands for: CD45RA+CCR7+. The receptor chain draws on TRBV5-1 and TRBJ2-7; TRBD1 is a weak D gene call, 5 bases matching. The origin of this receptor is a man aged 18 to 30 in good health. Some clones in this sample may be carry-over from other donors' samples. CDR3 loop: CASSFFRQLPYEQYF. The sequence in DNA is TGCGCCAGCAGCTTCTTCCGACAGCTTCCCTACGAGCAGTACTTC.